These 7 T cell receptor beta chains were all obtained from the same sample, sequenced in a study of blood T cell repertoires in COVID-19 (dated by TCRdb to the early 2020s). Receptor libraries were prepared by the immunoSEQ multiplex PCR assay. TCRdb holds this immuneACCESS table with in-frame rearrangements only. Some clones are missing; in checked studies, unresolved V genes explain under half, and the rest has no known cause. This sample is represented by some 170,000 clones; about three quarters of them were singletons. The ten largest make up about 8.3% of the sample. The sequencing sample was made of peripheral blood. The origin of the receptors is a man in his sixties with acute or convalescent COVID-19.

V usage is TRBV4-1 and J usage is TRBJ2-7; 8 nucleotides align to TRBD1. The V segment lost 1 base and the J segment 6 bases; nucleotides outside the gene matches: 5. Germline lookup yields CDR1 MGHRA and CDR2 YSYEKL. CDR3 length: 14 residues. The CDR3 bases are TGCGCCAGCAGCCAAGTTGGGACAGGAGTCGAGCAGTACTTC. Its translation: CASSQVGTGVEQYF.

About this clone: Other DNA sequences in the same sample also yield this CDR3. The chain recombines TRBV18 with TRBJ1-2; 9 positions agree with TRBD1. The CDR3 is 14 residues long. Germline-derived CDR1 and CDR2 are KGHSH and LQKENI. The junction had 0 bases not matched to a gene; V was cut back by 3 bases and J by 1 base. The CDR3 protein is CASSPGQGNYGYTF. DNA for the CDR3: TGTGCCAGCTCACCGGGACAGGGTAACTATGGCTACACCTTC.

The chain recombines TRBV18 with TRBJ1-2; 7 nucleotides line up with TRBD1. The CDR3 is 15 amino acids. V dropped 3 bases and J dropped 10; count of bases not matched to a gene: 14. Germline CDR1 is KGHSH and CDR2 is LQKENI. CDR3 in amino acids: CASSPPGQMAFDYTF. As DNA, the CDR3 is TGTGCCAGCTCACCTCCGGGACAGATGGCTTTTGACTACACCTTC.

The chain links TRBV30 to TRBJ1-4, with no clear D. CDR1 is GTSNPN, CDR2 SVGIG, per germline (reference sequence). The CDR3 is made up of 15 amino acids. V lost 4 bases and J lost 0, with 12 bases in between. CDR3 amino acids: CAWNPGGATNEKLFF. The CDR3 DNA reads TGTGCCTGGAACCCGGGTGGTGCAACTAATGAAAAACTGTTTTTT.

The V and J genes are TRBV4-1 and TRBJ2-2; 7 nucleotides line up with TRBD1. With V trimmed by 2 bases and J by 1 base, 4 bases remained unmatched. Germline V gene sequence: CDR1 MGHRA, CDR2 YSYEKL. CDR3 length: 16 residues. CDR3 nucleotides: TGCGCCAGCAGCCAAAGCAGACAGGGGAACACCGGGGAGCTGTTTTTT. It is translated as CASSQSRQGNTGELFF.

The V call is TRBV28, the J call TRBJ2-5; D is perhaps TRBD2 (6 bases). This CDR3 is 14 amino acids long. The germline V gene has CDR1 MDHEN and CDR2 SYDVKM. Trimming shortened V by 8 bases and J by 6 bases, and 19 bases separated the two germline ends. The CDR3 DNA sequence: TGTGCCAGCTCTCCGGGCGGGGATTCGAAGACCCAGTACTTC. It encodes CASSPGGDSKTQYF.

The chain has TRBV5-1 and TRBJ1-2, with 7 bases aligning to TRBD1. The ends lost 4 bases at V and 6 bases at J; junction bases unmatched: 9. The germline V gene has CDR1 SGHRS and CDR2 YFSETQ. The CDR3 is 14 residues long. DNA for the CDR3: TGCGCCAGCAGCATACAGGGGCAGGAGAATGGCTACACCTTC. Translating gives CASSIQGQENGYTF.